This is a list of T cell receptor beta chains from one sample in a study of blood T cell repertoires in COVID-19. Sequencing used immunoSEQ multiplex PCR; TCRdb keeps in-frame clones, though not all of them. The sample carries 150,000 to 200,000 clones, around 88% recorded once. The sequenced sample was peripheral blood. Receptors were obtained from a human donor in a cohort sampled during active COVID-19. The CDR3 runs from the conserved cysteine through the conserved F or W. The D gene is left open where the match is weak. The size field is filled for only some rows; it gives once, few, many or a size class.

d_call,j_call,clone_size,v_call,cdr3_aa,cdr3_nt
TRBD1,TRBJ1-3,-,TRBV30,CAWGQAVQALSGNTIYF,TGTGCCTGGGGACAGGCGGTACAGGCCCTCTCTGGAAACACCATATATTTT
TRBD1,TRBJ2-5,-,TRBV7-6,CASSLNTGGGETQYF,TGTGCCAGCAGCTTAAACACAGGGGGCGGGGAGACCCAGTACTTC
-,TRBJ2-5,-,TRBV12-3/TRBV12-4,CASSLTRWETQYF,TGTGCCAGCAGTTTAACCCGGTGGGAGACCCAGTACTTC
TRBD1,TRBJ1-4,-,TRBV5-1,CASSLVPTGSTTNEKLFF,TGCGCCAGCAGCTTGGTACCGACAGGGAGCACTACTAATGAAAAACTGTTTTTT
TRBD2,TRBJ2-3,-,TRBV11-1,CASSSRTSGLTDTQYF,TGTGCCAGCAGCTCCCGGACTAGCGGACTCACAGATACGCAGTATTTT
TRBD2,TRBJ2-7,-,TRBV5-8,CASSLVGSGGAYEQYF,TGTGCCAGCAGCCTTGTCGGGAGCGGGGGGGCCTACGAGCAGTACTTC
-,TRBJ2-7,-,TRBV6-5,CASSYGRGGYEQYF,TGTGCCAGCAGTTACGGGAGGGGGGGATACGAGCAGTACTTC
-,TRBJ2-7,-,TRBV28,CASSPRGITSYEQYF,TGTGCCAGCAGTCCGAGAGGGATAACGTCCTACGAGCAGTACTTC
TRBD1,TRBJ2-7,-,TRBV7-8,CASSLGTGPLREQYF,TGTGCCAGCAGCCTCGGGACAGGGCCTCTTCGCGAGCAGTACTTC
TRBD2,TRBJ2-1,-,TRBV7-2,CASSPEGLADNEQFF,TGTGCCAGCAGCCCAGAGGGGCTAGCGGACAATGAGCAGTTCTTC
-,TRBJ1-4,-,TRBV3-1/TRBV3-2,CASSQGRRGNEKLFF,TGTGCCAGCAGCCAAGGGAGGCGGGGTAATGAAAAACTGTTTTTT
-,TRBJ1-5,-,TRBV2,CASSAVSYSNQPQHF,TGTGCCAGCAGTGCGGTCTCCTATAGCAATCAGCCCCAGCATTTT
-,TRBJ2-3,once,TRBV19,CASSRTLGDTQYF,TGTGCCAGTAGTAGGACTTTAGGCGATACGCAGTATTTT
TRBD1,TRBJ1-2,-,TRBV6-5,CASSSILTGKVYGYTF,TGTGCCAGCAGTTCCATACTGACAGGGAAGGTATATGGCTACACCTTC
TRBD1,TRBJ2-7,-,TRBV5-1,CASSPGQGVTYEQYF,TGCGCCAGCAGCCCGGGACAGGGGGTGACCTACGAGCAGTACTTC
TRBD1,TRBJ1-1,-,TRBV28,CASSLKTGTGSGEAFF,TGTGCCAGCAGTTTGAAAACCGGGACAGGGTCAGGTGAAGCTTTCTTT
TRBD2,TRBJ2-5,-,TRBV18,CASSPLPTSGGFQETQYF,TGTGCCAGCTCACCACTTCCGACTAGCGGGGGATTCCAAGAGACCCAGTACTTC
-,TRBJ1-2,-,TRBV19,CASSPRRGGNGYTF,TGTGCCAGTAGTCCCCGCCGGGGGGGAAATGGCTACACCTTC
-,TRBJ1-2,-,TRBV11-2,CASSSLRGYYYGYTF,TGTGCCAGCAGCTCTTTGAGGGGGTACTACTATGGCTACACCTTC
-,TRBJ2-1,-,TRBV20-1,CSASVGGSRYNEQFF,TGCAGTGCTAGTGTTGGCGGGTCCAGATACAATGAGCAGTTCTTC
-,TRBJ1-2,-,TRBV30,CAWRDRGRGYTF,TGTGCCTGGCGGGATCGGGGTAGAGGCTACACCTTC
-,TRBJ2-1,-,TRBV28,CASSSPRKVDDEQFF,TGTGCCAGCAGTTCGCCTAGGAAGGTAGACGATGAGCAGTTCTTC
TRBD1,TRBJ1-2,-,TRBV19,CASQPGQGNYGYTF,TGTGCCAGCCAACCGGGACAGGGAAACTATGGCTACACCTTC
TRBD1,TRBJ2-5,-,TRBV5-6,CASSLQVGDRDGRETQYF,TGTGCCAGCAGCTTGCAAGTCGGGGACAGGGACGGGAGAGAGACCCAGTACTTC
-,TRBJ2-2,-,TRBV21-1,CASSRMGGIGPRAGELFF,TGTGCCAGCAGTCGAATGGGGGGGATAGGACCCAGAGCCGGGGAGCTGTTTTTT
-,TRBJ1-1,-,TRBV15,CATSSGVLVEAFF,TGTGCCACCAGCTCAGGGGTTCTGGTCGAAGCTTTCTTT